Below, one T cell receptor beta chain is given with its context. What it binds is not known. Germline V gene lookup returns CDR1 SGHRS and CDR2 YFSETQ. The ends were cut back, 3 bases at V and 2 bases at J, with 0 bases in the middle. This CDR3 has 11 residues. Some clones are missing from TCRdb's copy, which holds only in-frame ones; the method was immunoSEQ multiplex PCR. The table lists some 150,000 clones, 90% of them singletons, with around 1.5% in the top ten. The sample is drawn from a study of T cell responses to AZD1222 COVID-19 vaccine. Findings of the study overall: Clonal diversity may have been underestimated in mostly white British donors.

The clonotype originates from an adult who received the AZD1222 COVID-19 vaccine. The source was peripheral blood, collected 28 days after the second AZD1222 dose. J is TRBJ1-3 and V is TRBV5-1; no clear D gene. The DNA for the CDR3 is TGCGCCAGCAGCTCTGGAAACACCATATATTTT. It encodes CASSSGNTIYF.